This T cell receptor (beta chain) was obtained from a study of T cell repertoires in cytomegalovirus infection. Overall study context: Based on public TCR beta signatures, there were indications of CMV infection and of a matching HLA type.

A word on this clonotype: Its antigen is currently unknown.

Broader study findings: Within the response measured ex vivo, HLA-C-restricted CMV-specific TCR beta clonotypes were dominant.

MiXCR was run by TCRdb on the reads, yielding one entry per CDR3 protein. The sample yields a few hundred thousand distinct CDR3 sequences, about a quarter seen once. The CDR3 has 14 residues. V lost 4 bases and J lost 5, with 12 bases in between. Germline V gives CDR1 LNHDA, CDR2 SQIVND (reference sequence). Specimen: PBMCs. The rearrangement links TRBV19 to TRBJ2-4, with TRBD1 as a possible D gene (8 bases). The clonotype comes from a human donor in good health (CMV status not recorded). Some clones in this sample may be carry-over from other donors' samples. The CDR3 spells CASSRTGRENIQYF. CDR3 nucleotides: TGTGCCAGTAGTAGGACAGGGAGGGAAAACATTCAGTACTTC.